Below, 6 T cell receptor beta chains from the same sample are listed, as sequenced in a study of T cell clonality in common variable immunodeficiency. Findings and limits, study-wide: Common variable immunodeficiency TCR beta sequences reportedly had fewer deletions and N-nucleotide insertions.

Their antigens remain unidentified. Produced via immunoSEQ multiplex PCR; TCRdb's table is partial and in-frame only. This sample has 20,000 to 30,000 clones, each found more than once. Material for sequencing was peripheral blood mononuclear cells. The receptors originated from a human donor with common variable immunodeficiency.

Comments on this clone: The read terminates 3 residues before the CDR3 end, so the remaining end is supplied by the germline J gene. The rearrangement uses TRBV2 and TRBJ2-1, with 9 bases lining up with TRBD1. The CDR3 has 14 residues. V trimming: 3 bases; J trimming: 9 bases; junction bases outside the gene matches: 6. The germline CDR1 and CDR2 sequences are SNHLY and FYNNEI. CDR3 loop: CASSENRGLSEQFF. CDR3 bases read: TGTGCCAGCAGTGAGAACAGGGGGCTCAGTGAG. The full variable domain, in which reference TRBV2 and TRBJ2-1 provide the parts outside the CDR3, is EPEVTQTPSHQVTQMGQEVILRCVPISNHLYFYWYRQILGQKVEFLVSFYNNEISEKSEIFDDQFSVERPDGSNFTLKIRSTKLEDSAMYFCASSENRGLSEQFFGPGTRLTVL.

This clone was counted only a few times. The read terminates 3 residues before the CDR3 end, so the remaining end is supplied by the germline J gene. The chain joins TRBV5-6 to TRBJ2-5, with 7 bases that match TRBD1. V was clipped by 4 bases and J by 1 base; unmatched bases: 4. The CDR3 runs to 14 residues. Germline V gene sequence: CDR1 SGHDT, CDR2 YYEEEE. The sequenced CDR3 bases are TGTGCCAGCAGCCCCGGGACAGCCCAAGAGACC. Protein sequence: CASSPGTAQET. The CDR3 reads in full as CASSPGTAQETQYF.

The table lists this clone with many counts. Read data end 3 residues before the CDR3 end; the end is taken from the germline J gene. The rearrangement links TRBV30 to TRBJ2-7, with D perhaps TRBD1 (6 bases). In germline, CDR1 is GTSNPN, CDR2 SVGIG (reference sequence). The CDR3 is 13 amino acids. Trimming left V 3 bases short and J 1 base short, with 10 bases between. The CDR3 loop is CAWRKQGSYEQYF. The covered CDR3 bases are TGTGCCTGGAGGAAACAGGGATCCTACGAG.

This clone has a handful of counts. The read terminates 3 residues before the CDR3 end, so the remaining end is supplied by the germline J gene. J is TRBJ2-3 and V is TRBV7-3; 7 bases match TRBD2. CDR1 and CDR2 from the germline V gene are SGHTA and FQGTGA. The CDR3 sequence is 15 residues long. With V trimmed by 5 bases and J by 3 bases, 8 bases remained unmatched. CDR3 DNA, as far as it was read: TGTGCCAGCAGCCTAGTAGGACTAGGGACAGATACG. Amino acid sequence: CASSLVGLGTDT. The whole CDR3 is CASSLVGLGTDTQYF. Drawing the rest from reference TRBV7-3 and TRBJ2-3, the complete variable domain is GAGVSQTPSNKVTEKGKYVELRCDPISGHTALYWYRQSLGQGPEFLIYFQGTGAADDSGLPNDRFFAVRPEGSVSTLKIQRTERGDSAVYLCASSLVGLGTDTQYFGPGTRLTVL.

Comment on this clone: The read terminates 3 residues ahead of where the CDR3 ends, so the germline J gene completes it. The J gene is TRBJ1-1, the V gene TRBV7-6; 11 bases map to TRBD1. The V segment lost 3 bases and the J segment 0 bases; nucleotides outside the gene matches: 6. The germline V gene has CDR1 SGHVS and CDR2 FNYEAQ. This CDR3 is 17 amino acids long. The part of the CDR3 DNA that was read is TGTGCCAGCAGCTTTGGACAGGGGGCCCTTATGAACACTGAA. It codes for CASSFGQGALMNTE. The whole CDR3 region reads CASSFGQGALMNTEAFF. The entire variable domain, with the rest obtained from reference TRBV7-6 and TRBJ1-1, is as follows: GAGVSQSPRYKVTKRGQDVALRCDPISGHVSLYWYRQALGQGPEFLTYFNYEAQQDKSGLPNDRFSAERPEGSISTLTIQRTEQRDSAMYRCASSFGQGALMNTEAFFGQGTRLTVV.

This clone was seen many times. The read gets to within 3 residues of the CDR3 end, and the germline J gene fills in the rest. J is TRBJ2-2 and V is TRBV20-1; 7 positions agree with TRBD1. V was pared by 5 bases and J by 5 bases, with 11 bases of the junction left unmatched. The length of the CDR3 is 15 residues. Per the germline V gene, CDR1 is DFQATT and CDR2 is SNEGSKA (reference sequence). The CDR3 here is CSAESKGAVTGELFF. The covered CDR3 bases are TGCAGTGCTGAGAGCAAGGGGGCGGTGACCGGGGAG.